The sequence of this TCR beta chain was determined in a study of CD8 T cells in Susac syndrome. When the RNA was reverse transcribed, random hexamers were used with an input of roughly 0.45 to 1 ug. The amplification used immunoSEQ multiplex PCR on TCR beta CDR3; it spanned 54 Vbeta and 13 Jbeta. MiXCR, applied by TCRdb to the immunoSEQ multiplex PCR reads, yields one record per CDR3 protein. The table shows about 300,000 distinct CDR3 sequences, with roughly nine tenths occurring only once. CD8+ and CD4+ T cells from blood underwent TCR beta sequencing, which was carried out in a high-throughput format. Multiple sclerosis controls were treatment-naive patients with stable or active relapsing-remitting disease. Through negative isolation, CD4+ and CD8+ T cells were obtained, while TEMRA cells were enriched using FACS. V lost 3 bases and J 1 base, leaving 20 bases between the germline ends. The CDR3 has 19 amino acids. Per the germline V gene, CDR1 is SGDLS and CDR2 is YYNGEE.

Sequencing was done on a sample of CD4+ T cells from PBMCs. V and J are TRBV9 and TRBJ2-6; D might be TRBD1 (7 bases). This sequence was found in a human donor with multiple sclerosis. CDR3 in amino acids: CASSAGATGNRSGANVLTF. The CDR3 bases are TGTGCCAGCAGCGCGGGAGCGACAGGGAACAGGTCTGGGGCCAACGTCCTGACTTTC.